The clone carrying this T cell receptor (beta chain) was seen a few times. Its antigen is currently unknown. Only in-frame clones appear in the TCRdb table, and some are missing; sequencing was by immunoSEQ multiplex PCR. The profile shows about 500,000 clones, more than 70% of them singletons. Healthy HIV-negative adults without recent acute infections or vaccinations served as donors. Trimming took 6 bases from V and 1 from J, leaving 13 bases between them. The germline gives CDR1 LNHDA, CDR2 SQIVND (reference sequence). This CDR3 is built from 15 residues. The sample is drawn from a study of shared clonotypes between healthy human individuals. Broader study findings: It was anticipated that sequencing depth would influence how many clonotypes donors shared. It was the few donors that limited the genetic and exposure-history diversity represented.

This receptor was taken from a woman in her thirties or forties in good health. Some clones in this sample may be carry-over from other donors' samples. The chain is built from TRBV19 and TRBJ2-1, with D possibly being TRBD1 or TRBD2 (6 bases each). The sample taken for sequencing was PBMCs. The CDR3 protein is CASRLEGGSYNEQFF. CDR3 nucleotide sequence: TGTGCCAGTAGGTTGGAAGGGGGGTCCTACAATGAGCAGTTCTTC.